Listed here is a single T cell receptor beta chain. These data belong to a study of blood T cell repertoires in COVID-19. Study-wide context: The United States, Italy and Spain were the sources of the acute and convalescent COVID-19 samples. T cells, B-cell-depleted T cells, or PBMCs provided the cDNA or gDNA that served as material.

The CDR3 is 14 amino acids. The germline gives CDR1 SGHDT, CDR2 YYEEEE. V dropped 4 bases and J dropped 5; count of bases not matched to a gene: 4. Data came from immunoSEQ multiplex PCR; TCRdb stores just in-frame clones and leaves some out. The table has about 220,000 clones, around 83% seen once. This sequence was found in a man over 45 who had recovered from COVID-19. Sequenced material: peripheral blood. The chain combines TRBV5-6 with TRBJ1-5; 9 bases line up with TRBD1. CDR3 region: CASSRTGVDQPQHF. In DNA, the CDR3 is TGTGCCAGCAGCCGGACAGGGGTCGATCAGCCCCAGCATTTT.